These 31 T cell receptor beta chains were sequenced from one sample in a study of blood T cell repertoires in COVID-19. Data came from immunoSEQ multiplex PCR; TCRdb stores just in-frame clones and leaves some out. The sample has roughly 380,000 clones, over 85% seen once; the top ten hold 3.9%. Source material: peripheral blood. These TCRs come from a woman aged 55-70 years with COVID-19, enrolled during active disease.

The V gene is TRBV7-9, the J gene TRBJ2-2, with D possibly being TRBD1 (6 bases). The germline gives CDR1 SEHNR, CDR2 FQNEAQ (reference sequence). The CDR3 sequence is 15 residues long. Trimming left V 1 base short and J 1 base short, with 7 bases between. The CDR3 region is CASSLGGQNTGELFF. CDR3 in DNA: TGTGCCAGCAGCTTAGGGGGACAGAACACCGGGGAGCTGTTTTTT.

This clone was seen once. The chain combines TRBV11-2 with TRBJ2-3, with D tentatively TRBD2 (7 bases). Trimming cost V 7 bases and J 3 bases, with 23 bases left between them. CDR1 is SGHAT, CDR2 FQNNGV, per germline. The CDR3 loop spans 17 amino acids. The CDR3 nucleotides read TGTGCCAGCACCGTAGGATCGGGGGGCGGAAGAACAGATACGCAGTATTTT. Translated: CASTVGSGGGRTDTQYF.

This chain links TRBV7-9 with TRBJ2-7; 7 bases agree with TRBD1. This CDR3 is 16 amino acids long. Germline V CDR1 and CDR2: SEHNR, FQNEAQ (reference sequence). V dropped 2 bases and J dropped 0; count of bases not matched to a gene: 7. The CDR3 reads CASSLFDREISYEQYF. The CDR3 DNA is TGTGCCAGCAGCTTATTTGACAGGGAAATCTCCTACGAGCAGTACTTC.

This chain connects TRBV7-3 to TRBJ2-1; 8 bases agree with TRBD2. J was trimmed by 3 bases and V by 5 bases; bases with no gene match: 9. This CDR3 has 16 residues. Germline CDR1 is SGHTA and CDR2 is FQGTGA. CDR3 sequence reads: CASSLGGGSLYNEQFF. The DNA for the CDR3 is TGTGCCAGCAGCCTCGGGGGGGGATCCCTCTACAATGAGCAGTTCTTC.

This chain uses TRBV15 with TRBJ1-3; TRBD1 might be the D (6 bases). The CDR3 consists of 16 residues. Germline-derived CDR1 and CDR2 are LNHNV and YYDKDF (reference sequence). V dropped 2 bases and J dropped 0 bases, with 11 bases sitting between them. The DNA of the CDR3 is TGTGCCACCAGCAGACCAGGGACACCCTCTGGAAACACCATATATTTT. The encoded protein is CATSRPGTPSGNTIYF.

V and J are TRBV25-1 and TRBJ1-1; possible D gene TRBD1, 5 bases. The length of the CDR3 is 17 residues. The ends were cut back, 2 bases at V and 0 bases at J, with 16 bases in the middle. Germline CDR1 reads MGHDK; CDR2 reads SYGVNS. The CDR3 is CASSEARQGLVNTEAFF. DNA of the CDR3: TGTGCCAGCAGTGAAGCCAGGCAGGGCTTAGTGAACACTGAAGCTTTCTTT. Full variable domain (remainder filled in from reference TRBV25-1 and TRBJ1-1): EADIYQTPRYLVIGTGKKITLECSQTMGHDKMYWYQQDPGMELHLIHYSYGVNSTEKGDLSSESTVSRIRTEHFPLTLESARPSHTSQYLCASSEARQGLVNTEAFFGQGTRLTVV.

This rearrangement joins TRBV3-1 (or the pseudogene TRBV3-2) to TRBJ1-5; D uncertain. Trimming cost V 1 base and J 0 bases, with 7 bases left between them. The CDR3 has 15 residues. CDR1 LGHDT and CDR2 YNNKEL come from the germline V gene (reference sequence). The CDR3 spells CASSQGANSNQPQHF. The CDR3 region has the DNA TGTGCCAGCAGCCAAGGAGCAAATAGCAATCAGCCCCAGCATTTT.

This clone was counted a few times. V usage is TRBV28 and J usage is TRBJ1-3; 8 nucleotides agree with TRBD1. V shed 6 bases, J shed 0 bases, and the junction held 13 bases outside the gene matches. This CDR3 is built from 18 residues. CDR1 MDHEN and CDR2 SYDVKM come from the germline V gene. The CDR3, as DNA: TGTGCCAGCAGCAGGACAGGGAGGAATTTTTACTCTGGAAACACCATATATTTT. This gives the protein CASSRTGRNFYSGNTIYF. Together with reference TRBV28 and TRBJ1-3, the CDR3 gives the full variable domain: DVKVTQSSRYLVKRTGEKVFLECVQDMDHENMFWYRQDPGLGLRLIYFSYDVKMKEKGDIPEGYSVSREKKERFSLILESASTNQTSMYLCASSRTGRNFYSGNTIYFGEGSWLTVV.

The chain carries TRBV7-9 and TRBJ1-1; D is uncertain. This CDR3 comprises 13 residues. The germline gives CDR1 SEHNR, CDR2 FQNEAQ (reference sequence). With 6 bases removed from V and 0 bases from J, the gap between germline ends came to 8 bases. In DNA form, the CDR3 reads TGTGCCAGCAGTAACAGCCTGAACACTGAAGCTTTCTTT. It specifies CASSNSLNTEAFF.

This chain uses TRBV19 with TRBJ1-2; D is perhaps TRBD1 (5 bases). Germline V lookup: CDR1 LNHDA, CDR2 SQIVND (reference sequence). This CDR3 is 17 amino acids long. V was cut by 6 bases and J by 3 bases, with 23 bases left in between. The CDR3 here is CASRGGRIGDRDYGYTF. The CDR3 DNA follows: TGTGCCAGTAGGGGCGGTAGGATAGGTGACAGAGACTATGGCTACACCTTC.

The V and J genes are TRBV3-1 (or the pseudogene TRBV3-2) and TRBJ1-4; D unclear. The CDR3 sequence is 15 residues long. V was trimmed by 4 bases and J by 0 bases, leaving 9 bases between them. Germline values: CDR1 LGHDT, CDR2 YNNKEL (reference sequence). CDR3 amino acids: CASSPPPATNEKLFF. The CDR3 DNA reads as TGTGCCAGCAGCCCTCCACCGGCAACTAATGAAAAACTGTTTTTT.

This chain uses TRBV4-1 with TRBJ1-1, with D perhaps matching TRBD1 (5 bases). The V end lost 4 bases, the J end lost 0 bases, and 12 bases lay between the germline ends. CDR3 size: 15 residues. Germline lookup yields CDR1 MGHRA and CDR2 YSYEKL. CDR3 amino acids: CASSPPKGMNTEAFF. The DNA of the CDR3 is TGCGCCAGCAGCCCACCTAAGGGGATGAACACTGAAGCTTTCTTT.

Note on this clone: One end of the junction does not line up with germline, which may come from a read error. The chain combines TRBV5-6 with TRBJ2-7; tentative D call: TRBD1 (5 bases). This CDR3 comprises 13 residues. Per the germline V gene, CDR1 is SGHDT and CDR2 is YYEEEE. This chain's CDR3 is CASSPDTGKGCVF. The CDR3 DNA follows: TGTGCCAGCAGCCCGGACACGGGTAAGGGTTGCGTCTTC.

V usage is TRBV3-1 (or the pseudogene TRBV3-2) and J usage is TRBJ1-4; maybe TRBD1 (5 bases). V was clipped by 10 bases and J by 0 bases, with 9 bases between them. This CDR3 region has 13 residues. Germline V CDR1 and CDR2: LGHDT, YNNKEL (reference sequence). CDR3 nucleotide sequence: TGTGCCACTACAGGCACAACTAATGAAAAACTGTTTTTT. Translation gives CATTGTTNEKLFF.

The chain joins TRBV18 to TRBJ1-1; D might be TRBD1 (6 bases). Trimming took off 1 base at V and 5 bases at J, with 14 bases between the two ends. The CDR3 is 15 amino acids. Germline V gives CDR1 KGHSH, CDR2 LQKENI. The CDR3, as DNA: TGTGCCAGCTCACCACAGGGACAAGCGACAACTGAAGCTTTCTTT. Encoded protein: CASSPQGQATTEAFF.

This chain uses TRBV2 with TRBJ1-5, with 11 bases aligning to TRBD1. V shed 5 bases and J 2 bases; nucleotides not matched to a gene: 8. Germline CDR1 reads SNHLY; CDR2 reads FYNNEI. The CDR3 totals 17 residues. The CDR3 sequence is CASSYGQGAIGNQPQHF. DNA of the CDR3: TGTGCCAGCAGTTATGGACAGGGGGCTATTGGCAATCAGCCCCAGCATTTT.

This chain connects TRBV21-1 to TRBJ1-1. TRBV21-1 is described as a pseudogene. The CDR3 contains 14 residues. CDR3 coding DNA: TGTGCCAGCAGCAGCGGGGAGGGGAACACTGAAGCTTTCTTT. It translates to CASSSGEGNTEAFF.

The chain couples TRBV6-5 to TRBJ1-5, with D tentatively TRBD1 (5 bases). Per the germline V gene, CDR1 is MNHEY and CDR2 is SVGAGI. Trimming took 0 bases from V and 11 from J, leaving 17 bases between them. The CDR3 covers 15 residues. The CDR3 nucleotides read TGTGCCAGCAGTTACTCCGGGCAGGGCCTGTCGACCCAGCATTTT. The encoded protein is CASSYSGQGLSTQHF.

The chain links TRBV28 to TRBJ1-1; the D gene is possibly TRBD1 (6 bases). The length of the CDR3 is 14 residues. V lost 5 bases to trimming and J lost 4 bases, with 14 bases between them. Germline CDR1 MDHEN, CDR2 SYDVKM. The CDR3 region has the DNA TGTGCCAGCAGTCTGACAGGTCGGCCCACTGAAGCTTTCTTT. Its translation is CASSLTGRPTEAFF.

This clone was recorded only once. V gene TRBV2 combines with J gene TRBJ1-5; D ambiguous. Germline V CDR1 and CDR2: SNHLY, FYNNEI. Trimming took off 6 bases at V and 0 bases at J, with 12 bases between the two ends. The CDR3 sequence is 15 residues long. The CDR3 loop is CASRSLGDSNQPQHF. CDR3 DNA: TGTGCCAGCAGATCCTTGGGAGATAGCAATCAGCCCCAGCATTTT.

The chain has TRBV12-3 or TRBV12-4 and TRBJ2-5; D is possibly TRBD2 (6 bases). V gave up 7 bases and J gave up 5 bases, with 14 bases separating them. This CDR3 is built from 13 residues. This CDR3 is CASKDPGDETQYF. The CDR3 DNA follows: TGTGCCAGCAAGGACCCGGGAGACGAGACCCAGTACTTC.

The chain employs TRBV5-1 and TRBJ1-1; D unclear. Germline assignment: CDR1 SGHRS and CDR2 YFSETQ. The CDR3 runs to 14 residues. V lost 2 bases and J lost 1, with 9 bases in between. The chain's CDR3 is CASSFIGENTEAFF. In DNA, the CDR3 is TGCGCCAGCAGCTTTATAGGAGAGAACACTGAAGCTTTCTTT.

The chain uses TRBV11-2 and TRBJ1-5, with a weak D call TRBD1 (6 bases). Germline V gives CDR1 SGHAT, CDR2 FQNNGV. Trimming left V 5 bases short and J 4 bases short, with 9 bases between. CDR3 length equals 13 residues. This CDR3 is CASSRTVNQPQHF. CDR3 nucleotide sequence: TGTGCCAGCAGCCGGACAGTAAATCAGCCCCAGCATTTT.

The chain uses TRBV7-9 and TRBJ1-4; D gene uncertain. CDR3 length: 14 amino acids. Germline V lookup: CDR1 SEHNR, CDR2 FQNEAQ (reference sequence). The ends were cut back, 1 base at V and 4 bases at J, with 7 bases in the middle. The CDR3 nucleotides read TGTGCCAGCAGCTTAGGTAGTAATAATGAAAAACTGTTTTTT. It yields the protein CASSLGSNNEKLFF.

This chain uses TRBV6-2 or TRBV6-3 with TRBJ1-2; no firm D call. Germline V gene lookup returns CDR1 MNHEY and CDR2 SVGEGT. The ends were cut back, 2 bases at V and 4 bases at J, with 5 bases in the middle. The CDR3 consists of 12 residues. The CDR3 spells CASSYPGYGYTF. As DNA, the CDR3 is TGTGCCAGCAGTTACCCAGGCTATGGCTACACCTTC.

The genes are TRBV10-3 and TRBJ1-2; 7 nucleotides agree with TRBD1. The CDR3 has 13 amino acids. From germline, CDR1 is ENHRY and CDR2 SYGVKD. Trimming at V came to 5 bases and at J to 4 bases, leaving 4 bases not matched to a gene. In DNA, the CDR3 is TGTGCCATCAGTTCACGGGACAGCTATGGCTACACCTTC. It yields the protein CAISSRDSYGYTF.

The chain recombines TRBV6-5 with TRBJ1-2; D perhaps matches TRBD1 (6 bases). V was cut by 11 bases and J by 4 bases, with 20 bases left in between. CDR3 length: 14 residues. Germline V CDR1 and CDR2: MNHEY, SVGAGI. CDR3 loop: CAVKDSSGIYGYTF. CDR3 sequence (DNA): TGTGCCGTCAAGGACAGTTCGGGAATCTATGGCTACACCTTC.

This clone was picked up a small number of times. This specimen includes other DNA sequences encoding the same CDR3. The chain recombines TRBV7-2 with TRBJ1-5, with D possibly being TRBD1 (5 bases). This CDR3 is built from 13 residues. V shed 2 bases and J shed 4 bases, with 6 bases lying between them. Looked up from germline, CDR1 is SGHTA and CDR2 is FQGNSA. The CDR3 sequence: CASSLRGNQPQHF. As DNA, the CDR3 is TGTGCCAGCAGCTTACGGGGGAATCAGCCCCAGCATTTT.

This chain connects TRBV5-4 to TRBJ1-4; 10 bases line up with TRBD1. CDR3 size: 17 residues. CDR1 is SGHNT and CDR2 is YYREEE in the germline V gene (reference sequence). The V gene end was trimmed by 9 bases and the J gene end by 1 base; junction bases not matched to a gene: 12. CDR3 loop: CANGTGAVGGTNEKLFF. CDR3 nucleotide sequence: TGTGCCAATGGGACAGGGGCGGTAGGTGGAACTAATGAAAAACTGTTTTTT. The whole variable domain, remainder taken from reference TRBV5-4 and TRBJ1-4, is ETGVTQSPTHLIKTRGQQVTLRCSSQSGHNTVSWYQQALGQGPQFIFQYYREEENGRGNFPPRFSGLQFPNYSSELNVNALELDDSALYLCANGTGAVGGTNEKLFFGSGTQLSVL.

The chain carries TRBV6-6 and TRBJ1-5; a weak D match, TRBD1 (5 bases). The length of the CDR3 is 15 residues. Germline-derived CDR1 and CDR2 are MNHNY and SVGAGI (reference sequence). Deletions cut 0 bases from V and 1 base from J, with 7 bases between. The CDR3 reads CASSYSAGSNQPQHF. The CDR3, as DNA: TGTGCCAGCAGTTACTCGGCAGGGAGCAATCAGCCCCAGCATTTT.

The rearrangement links TRBV7-9 to TRBJ1-5, with a possible D match to TRBD1 (5 bases). There are 15 residues in the CDR3. Per the germline V gene, CDR1 is SEHNR and CDR2 is FQNEAQ (reference sequence). Trimming took off 5 bases at V and 2 bases at J, with 13 bases between the two ends. CDR3 in amino acids: CASSPQGPGNQPQHF. The CDR3 region has the DNA TGTGCCAGCAGCCCTCAGGGCCCTGGCAATCAGCCCCAGCATTTT.